The rows below give T cell receptor beta chains drawn from one sample of a study of Graves' ophthalmopathy and Graves' hyperthyroidism. TCRdb reprocessed the multiplex PCR reads via MiXCR and lists one record per CDR3 protein. This table has approximately 500,000 distinct CDR3 sequences, under 15% appearing once. Material: blood. The source is a woman younger than 45 with Graves' ophthalmopathy. The CDR3 runs from the conserved cysteine through the conserved F or W. Each record gives: J gene, V gene, CDR3 protein.

>TRBJ2-7|TRBV6-1
CASSPIGQPYEQYF
>TRBJ1-1|TRBV12-3/TRBV12-4
CASSPGREDFF
>TRBJ1-5|TRBV2
CASSPQGSEPQHF
>TRBJ2-6|TRBV29-1
CSVEVGGSGANVLTF
>TRBJ1-2|TRBV2
CASSEDSRGNGYTF
>TRBJ2-2|TRBV6-1
CASSTPYGNTGELFF
>TRBJ2-7|TRBV28
CASSLGQGIEQYF
>TRBJ2-1|TRBV18
CASSPKTSGGHNEQFF
>TRBJ1-1|TRBV19
CASSRGTVDTELFF
>TRBJ2-7|TRBV3-1
CASSPRLTGTASYEQYF
>TRBJ1-2|TRBV5-4
CASSSFDPRTNFNPYGYTF
>TRBJ1-3|TRBV12-3/TRBV12-4
CASEDRNTIYF
>TRBJ2-7|TRBV6-2/TRBV6-3
CASRSGDVRGQYF
>TRBJ2-7|TRBV11-2
CASSLEPGPESGQYF